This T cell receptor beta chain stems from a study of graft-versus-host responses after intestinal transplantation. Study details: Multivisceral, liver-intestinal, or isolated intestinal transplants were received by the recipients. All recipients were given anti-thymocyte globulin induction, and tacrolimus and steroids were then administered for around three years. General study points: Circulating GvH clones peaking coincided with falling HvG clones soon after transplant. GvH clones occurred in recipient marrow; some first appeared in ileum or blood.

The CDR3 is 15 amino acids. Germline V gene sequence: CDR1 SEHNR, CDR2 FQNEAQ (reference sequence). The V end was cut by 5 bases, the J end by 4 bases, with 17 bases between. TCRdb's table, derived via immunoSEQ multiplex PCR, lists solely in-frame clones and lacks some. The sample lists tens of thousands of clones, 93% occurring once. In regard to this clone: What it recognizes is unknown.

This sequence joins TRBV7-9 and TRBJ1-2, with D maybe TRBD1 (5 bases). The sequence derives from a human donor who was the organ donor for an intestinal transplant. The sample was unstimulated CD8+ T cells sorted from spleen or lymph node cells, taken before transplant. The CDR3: CASSLPGGGAYGYTF. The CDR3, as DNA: TGTGCCAGCAGCCTCCCGGGCGGGGGTGCCTATGGCTACACCTTC.